Below, 5 T cell receptor beta chains from the same sample are listed, as sequenced in a study of neurological immune-mediated disorders. TCRdb analysed the 5' RACE reads with MiXCR anew, one entry per CDR3 protein. Here the sample spans under 60,000 distinct CDR3 sequences, 5.8% being singletons. The specimen was CD4+ T cells from blood. These receptors all stem from a woman younger than 30 with multiple sclerosis.

This clonotype appeared a few times. DNA of the CDR3: TGCAGCGTTGAAACGGGGGACTACAATGAGCAGTTCTTC. The encoded protein is CSVETGDYNEQFF. The rearrangement uses TRBV29-1 and TRBJ2-1; D perhaps matches TRBD2 (6 bases). Trimming left V 2 bases short and J 3 bases short, with 8 bases between. This CDR3 has 13 amino acids. Germline V gives CDR1 SQVTM, CDR2 ANQGSEA.

This clonotype was found many times. J is TRBJ2-7 and V is TRBV6-1; no reliable D call. CDR3 length equals 16 residues. Looked up from germline, CDR1 is MNHNS and CDR2 is SASEGT. Deletions cut 8 bases from V and 2 bases from J, with 22 bases between. The CDR3, as DNA: TGTGCCAGCGTGAAGTATGTTGACGGAATTACCTACGAGCAGTACGTC. Amino acids: CASVKYVDGITYEQYV.

This clonotype was detected many times. The genes are TRBV7-9 and TRBJ2-3; 8 nucleotides agree with TRBD2. Unmatched junction bases numbered 11, after V lost 11 bases and J lost 4 bases. The CDR3 is 14 residues long. Germline CDR1 reads SEHNR; CDR2 reads FQNEAQ (reference sequence). The CDR3 sequence: CAAGRTSLADTQYF. In DNA form, the CDR3 reads TGTGCCGCAGGGAGGACTAGCCTCGCAGATACGCAGTATTTT.

This clonotype was seen many times. V usage is TRBV20-1 and J usage is TRBJ2-5; 9 bases fit TRBD2. The V gene's germline CDR1 is DFQATT and CDR2 SNEGSKA (reference sequence). V shed 2 bases and J 6 bases; nucleotides not matched to a gene: 28. The CDR3 consists of 21 residues. The CDR3 DNA reads as TGCAGTGCTAGATCGCCGGGAGGCCAGGGGGAAATGGCGGGAGGGCCGCAGACCCAGTACTTC. Protein product: CSARSPGGQGEMAGGPQTQYF.

This clonotype was seen at least ten times. The CDR3 DNA reads as TGTGCCAGCTTGGGGGGGAACACCGGGGAGCTGTTTTTT. This translates into CASLGGNTGELFF. The rearrangement uses TRBV7-8 and TRBJ2-2; D is perhaps TRBD2 (6 bases). The CDR3 contains 13 residues. Trimming shortened V by 8 bases and J by 1 base, and 8 bases separated the two germline ends. CDR1 and CDR2 from the germline V gene are SGHVS and FQNEAQ.